These 10 T cell receptor beta chains came from one sample sequenced in a study of T cell responses to AZD1222 COVID-19 vaccine. Sequenced by immunoSEQ multiplex PCR; TCRdb stores in-frame clones only, minus some. The repertoire holds roughly 67,000 clones, with 89% as singletons. This specimen consisted of peripheral blood, obtained 28 days after the second AZD1222 dose. These receptors were collected from an adult who received the AZD1222 COVID-19 vaccine.

This chain joins TRBV4-2 and TRBJ1-5; D is unclear. The CDR3 contains 14 residues. V lost 1 base and J lost 10, with 14 bases in between. Germline V CDR1 and CDR2: LGHNA, YNFKEQ. The CDR3: CASSQGVGRYPQHF. CDR3 nucleotides: TGTGCCAGCAGCCAAGGGGTCGGGAGGTACCCCCAGCATTTT.

The chain joins TRBV6-5 to TRBJ1-1; D gene uncertain. V lost 5 bases and J 1 base, leaving 8 bases between the germline ends. The germline CDR1 and CDR2 sequences are MNHEY and SVGAGI. The CDR3 has 13 residues. CDR3 sequence: CASSTQRNTEAFF. The CDR3 DNA follows: TGTGCCAGCAGTACCCAACGGAACACTGAAGCTTTCTTT.

This clone has a handful of counts. V usage is TRBV9 and J usage is TRBJ1-1, with a weak D call TRBD1 (6 bases). The germline gives CDR1 SGDLS, CDR2 YYNGEE. The V end lost 3 bases, the J end lost 0 bases, and 15 bases lay between the germline ends. CDR3 length: 16 amino acids. The CDR3 DNA sequence: TGTGCCAGCAGCGGCGGACCGACAGGCTTGAACACTGAAGCTTTCTTT. Amino acid sequence: CASSGGPTGLNTEAFF. Filled out from reference TRBV9 and TRBJ1-1, the complete variable domain reads DSGVTQTPKHLITATGQRVTLRCSPRSGDLSVYWYQQSLDQGLQFLIQYYNGEERAKGNILERFSAQQFPDLHSELNLSSLELGDSALYFCASSGGPTGLNTEAFFGQGTRLTVV.

V is TRBV11-1 and J is TRBJ2-2; 9 bases agree with TRBD2. Germline CDR1 is SGHAT and CDR2 is FQDESV (reference sequence). The CDR3 extends over 15 amino acids. The ends lost 5 bases at V and 5 bases at J; junction bases unmatched: 6. CDR3 DNA sequence: TGTGCCAGCAGCATTGCTAGCGGGACGACCGGGGAGCTGTTTTTT. This sequence encodes CASSIASGTTGELFF.

This clone was counted once. This rearrangement joins TRBV6-5 to TRBJ2-2; D call uncertain. Germline loops: CDR1 MNHEY, CDR2 SVGAGI. The CDR3 loop spans 12 amino acids. V lost 0 bases and J lost 11, with 7 bases in between. The CDR3 loop reads CASSYSLLELFF. DNA of the CDR3: TGTGCCAGCAGTTACTCGCTCCTTGAGCTGTTTTTT.

This sequence joins TRBV28 and TRBJ1-4; D not resolved. The germline V and J ends were trimmed by 2 bases and 7 bases, with 11 bases remaining between them. Germline-derived CDR1 and CDR2 are MDHEN and SYDVKM. The CDR3 runs 14 residues. The CDR3 loop reads CASSLGAPREKLFF. CDR3 nucleotides: TGTGCCAGCAGTTTAGGAGCTCCTCGTGAAAAACTGTTTTTT.

V usage is TRBV4-3 and J usage is TRBJ2-5, with D tentatively TRBD2 (5 bases). The CDR3 extends over 16 amino acids. V was pared by 0 bases and J by 3 bases, with 14 bases between. Per germline, CDR1 LGHNA and CDR2 YSLEER. The CDR3 nucleotides read TGCGCCAGCAGCCAAGATTGGGGAGTGTCGGAAGAGACCCAGTACTTC. Translating gives CASSQDWGVSEETQYF.

The V gene is TRBV9, the J gene TRBJ2-3, with D tentatively TRBD1 (5 bases). V lost 4 bases and J 2 bases, leaving 11 bases between the germline ends. The germline CDR1 and CDR2 sequences are SGDLS and YYNGEE. This CDR3 is 14 amino acids long. This CDR3 reads CASSQRQLTDTQYF. The CDR3 nucleotides read TGTGCCAGCAGCCAGAGACAGCTCACAGATACGCAGTATTTT.

The rearrangement joins TRBV21-1 to TRBJ2-1. TRBV21-1 is described as a pseudogene. This CDR3 region has 16 residues. In DNA form, the CDR3 reads TGTGCCAGCAGTGGACGGTTAGCCCATTCCGACAATGAGCAGTTCTTC. It translates to CASSGRLAHSDNEQFF.

This clone occurred a few times. J is TRBJ2-7 and V is TRBV7-3; D gene uncertain. Germline V gene lookup returns CDR1 SGHTA and CDR2 FQGTGA. CDR3 length: 13 amino acids. The ends were cut back, 5 bases at V and 7 bases at J, with 15 bases in the middle. CDR3 bases: TGTGCCAGCAGCCCCCGCATCCTCTTTGAGCAGTACTTC. It is translated as CASSPRILFEQYF.